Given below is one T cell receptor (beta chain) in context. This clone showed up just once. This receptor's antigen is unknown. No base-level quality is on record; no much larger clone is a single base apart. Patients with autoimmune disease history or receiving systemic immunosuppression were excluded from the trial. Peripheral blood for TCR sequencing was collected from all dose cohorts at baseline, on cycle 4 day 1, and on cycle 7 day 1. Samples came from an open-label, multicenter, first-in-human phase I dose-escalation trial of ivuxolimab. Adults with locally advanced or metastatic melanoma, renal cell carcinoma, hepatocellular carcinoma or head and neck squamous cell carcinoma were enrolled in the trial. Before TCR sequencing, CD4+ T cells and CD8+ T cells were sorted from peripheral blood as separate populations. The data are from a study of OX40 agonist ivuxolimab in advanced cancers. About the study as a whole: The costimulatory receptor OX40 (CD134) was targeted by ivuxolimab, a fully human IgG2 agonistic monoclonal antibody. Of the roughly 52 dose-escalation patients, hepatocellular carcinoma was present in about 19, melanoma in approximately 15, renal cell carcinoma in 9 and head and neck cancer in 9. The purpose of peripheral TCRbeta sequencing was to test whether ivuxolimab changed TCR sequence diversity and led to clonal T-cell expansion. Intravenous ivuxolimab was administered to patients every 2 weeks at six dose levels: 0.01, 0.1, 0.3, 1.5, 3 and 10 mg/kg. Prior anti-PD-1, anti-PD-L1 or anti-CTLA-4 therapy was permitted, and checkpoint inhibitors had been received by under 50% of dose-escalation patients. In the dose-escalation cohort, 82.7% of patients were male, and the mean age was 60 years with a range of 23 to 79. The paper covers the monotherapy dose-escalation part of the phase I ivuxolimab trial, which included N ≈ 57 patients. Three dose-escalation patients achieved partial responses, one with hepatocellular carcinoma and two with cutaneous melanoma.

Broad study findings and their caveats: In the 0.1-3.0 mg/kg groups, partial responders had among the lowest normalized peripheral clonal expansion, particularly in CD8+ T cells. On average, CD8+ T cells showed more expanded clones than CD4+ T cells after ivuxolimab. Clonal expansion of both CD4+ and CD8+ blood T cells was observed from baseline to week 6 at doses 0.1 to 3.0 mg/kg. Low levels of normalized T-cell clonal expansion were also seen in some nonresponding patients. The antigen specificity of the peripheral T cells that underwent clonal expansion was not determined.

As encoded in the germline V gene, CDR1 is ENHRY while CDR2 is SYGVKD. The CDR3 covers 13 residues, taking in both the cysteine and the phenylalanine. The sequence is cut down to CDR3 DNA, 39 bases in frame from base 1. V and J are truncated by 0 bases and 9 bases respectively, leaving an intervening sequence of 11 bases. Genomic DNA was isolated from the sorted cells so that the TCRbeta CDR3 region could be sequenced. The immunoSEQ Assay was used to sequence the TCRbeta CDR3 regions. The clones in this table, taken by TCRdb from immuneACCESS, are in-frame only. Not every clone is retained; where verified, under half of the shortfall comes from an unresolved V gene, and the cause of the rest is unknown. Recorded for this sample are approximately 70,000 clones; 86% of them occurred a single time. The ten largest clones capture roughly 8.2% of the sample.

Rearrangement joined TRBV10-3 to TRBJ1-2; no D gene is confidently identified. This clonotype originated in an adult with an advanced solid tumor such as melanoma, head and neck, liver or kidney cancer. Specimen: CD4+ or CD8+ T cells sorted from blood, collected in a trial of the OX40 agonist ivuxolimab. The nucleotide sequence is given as TGTGCCATCAGTGAGTCGCAGGATGGGAGCTACACCTTC. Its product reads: CAISESQDGSYTF.